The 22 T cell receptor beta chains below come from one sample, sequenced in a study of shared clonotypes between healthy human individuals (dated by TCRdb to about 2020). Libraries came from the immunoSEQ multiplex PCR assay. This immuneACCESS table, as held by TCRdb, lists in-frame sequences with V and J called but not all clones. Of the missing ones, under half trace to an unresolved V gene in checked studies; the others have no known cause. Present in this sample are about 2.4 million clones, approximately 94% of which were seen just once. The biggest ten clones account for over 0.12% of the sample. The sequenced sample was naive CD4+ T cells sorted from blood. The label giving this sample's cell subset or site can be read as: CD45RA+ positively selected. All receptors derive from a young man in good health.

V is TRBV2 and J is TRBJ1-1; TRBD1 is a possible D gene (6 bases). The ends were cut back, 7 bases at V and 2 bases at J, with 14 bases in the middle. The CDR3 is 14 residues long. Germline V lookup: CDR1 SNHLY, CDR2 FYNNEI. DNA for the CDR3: TGTGCCAGCACCGTCGGGGGCGCAAACACTGAAGCTTTCTTT. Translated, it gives CASTVGGANTEAFF.

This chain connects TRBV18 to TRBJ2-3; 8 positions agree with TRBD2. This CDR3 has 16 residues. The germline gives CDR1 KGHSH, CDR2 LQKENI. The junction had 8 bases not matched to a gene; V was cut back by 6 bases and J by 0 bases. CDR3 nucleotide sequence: TGTGCCAGCTCCCCTATCCGACTAGCGAGCACAGATACGCAGTATTTT. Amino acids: CASSPIRLASTDTQYF.

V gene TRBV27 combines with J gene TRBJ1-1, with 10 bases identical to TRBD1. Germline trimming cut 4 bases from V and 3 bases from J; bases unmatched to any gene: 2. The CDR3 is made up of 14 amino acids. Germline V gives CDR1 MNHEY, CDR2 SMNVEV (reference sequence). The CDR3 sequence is CASSSGQGYTEAFF. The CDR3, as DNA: TGTGCCAGCAGTTCGGGACAGGGGTACACTGAAGCTTTCTTT.

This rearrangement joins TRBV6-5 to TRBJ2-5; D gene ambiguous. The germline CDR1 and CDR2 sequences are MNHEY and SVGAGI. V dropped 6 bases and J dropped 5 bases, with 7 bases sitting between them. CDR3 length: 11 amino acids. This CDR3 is CASRRLETQYF. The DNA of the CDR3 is TGTGCCAGCAGACGACTGGAGACCCAGTACTTC.

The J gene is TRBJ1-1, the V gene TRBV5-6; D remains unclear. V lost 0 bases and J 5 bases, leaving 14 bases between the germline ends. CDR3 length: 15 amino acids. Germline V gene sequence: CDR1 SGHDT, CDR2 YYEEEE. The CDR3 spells CASSLARGWVTEAFF. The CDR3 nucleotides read TGTGCCAGCAGCTTGGCCCGCGGGTGGGTGACTGAAGCTTTCTTT.

In DNA form, the CDR3 reads TGTGCCACCTCAAACGGGGAGAACACTGAAGCTTTCTTT. It codes for CATSNGENTEAFF. The chain links TRBV10-3 to TRBJ1-1, with no clear D. CDR1 ENHRY and CDR2 SYGVKD come from the germline V gene. This CDR3 contains 13 residues. Trimming cost V 10 bases and J 1 base, with 13 bases left between them.

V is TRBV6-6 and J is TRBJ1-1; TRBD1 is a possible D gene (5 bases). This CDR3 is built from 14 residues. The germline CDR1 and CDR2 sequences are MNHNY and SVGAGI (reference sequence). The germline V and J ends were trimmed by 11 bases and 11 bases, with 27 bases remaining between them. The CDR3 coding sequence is TGTGCCTCCAGTAGTTTCGCGGCCGGGGACGTTGCTTTCTTT. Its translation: CASSSFAAGDVAFF.

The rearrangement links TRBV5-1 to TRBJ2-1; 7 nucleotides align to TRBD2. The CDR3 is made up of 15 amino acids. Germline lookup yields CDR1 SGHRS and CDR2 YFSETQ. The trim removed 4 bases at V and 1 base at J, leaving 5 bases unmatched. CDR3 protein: CASSAGEGSYNEQFF. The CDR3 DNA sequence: TGCGCCAGCAGCGCCGGGGAGGGATCCTACAATGAGCAGTTCTTC. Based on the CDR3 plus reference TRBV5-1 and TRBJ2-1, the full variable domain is KAGVTQTPRYLIKTRGQQVTLSCSPISGHRSVSWYQQTPGQGLQFLFEYFSETQRNKGNFPGRFSGRQFSNSRSEMNVSTLELGDSALYLCASSAGEGSYNEQFFGPGTRLTVL.

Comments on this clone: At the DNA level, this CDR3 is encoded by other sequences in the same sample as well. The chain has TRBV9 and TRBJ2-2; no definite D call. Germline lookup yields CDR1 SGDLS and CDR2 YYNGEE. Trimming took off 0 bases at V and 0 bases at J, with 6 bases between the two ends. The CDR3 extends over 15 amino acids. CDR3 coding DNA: TGTGCCAGCAGCGTAGCCCTAGCGAACACCGGGGAGCTGTTTTTT. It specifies CASSVALANTGELFF.

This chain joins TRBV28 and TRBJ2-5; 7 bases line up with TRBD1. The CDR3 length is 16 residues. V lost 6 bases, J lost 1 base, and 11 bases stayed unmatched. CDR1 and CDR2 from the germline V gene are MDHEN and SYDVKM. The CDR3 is CASSPFKPGGQETQYF. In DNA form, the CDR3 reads TGTGCCAGCAGCCCTTTTAAGCCAGGGGGCCAAGAGACCCAGTACTTC. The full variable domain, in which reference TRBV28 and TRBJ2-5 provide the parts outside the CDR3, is DVKVTQSSRYLVKRTGEKVFLECVQDMDHENMFWYRQDPGLGLRLIYFSYDVKMKEKGDIPEGYSVSREKKERFSLILESASTNQTSMYLCASSPFKPGGQETQYFGPGTRLLVL.

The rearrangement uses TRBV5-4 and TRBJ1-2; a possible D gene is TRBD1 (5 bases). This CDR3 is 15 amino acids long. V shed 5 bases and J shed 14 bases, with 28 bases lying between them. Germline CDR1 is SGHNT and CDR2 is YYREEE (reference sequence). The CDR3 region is CASRGPTGTSLSWTF. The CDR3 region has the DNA TGTGCCAGCAGGGGGCCGACCGGGACTTCCCTAAGTTGGACCTTC.

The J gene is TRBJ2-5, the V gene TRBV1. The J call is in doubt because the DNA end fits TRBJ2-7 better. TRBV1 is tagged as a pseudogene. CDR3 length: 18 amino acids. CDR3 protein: CTSSQSPERNLDLDEQYF. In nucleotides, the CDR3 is TGCACCAGCAGCCAATCCCCGGAACGCAATCTGGACCTAGACGAGCAGTACTTC.

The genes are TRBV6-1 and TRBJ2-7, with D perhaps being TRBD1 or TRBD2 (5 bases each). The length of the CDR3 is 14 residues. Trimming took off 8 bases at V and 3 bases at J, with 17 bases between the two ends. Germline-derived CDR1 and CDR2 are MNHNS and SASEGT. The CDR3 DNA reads TGTGCCAGCGGACGGGACGTTGGGATCTACGAGCAGTACTTC. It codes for CASGRDVGIYEQYF.

In DNA form, the CDR3 reads TGTGCCAGCTCACCTGCGACCGGGGCTGGCTACACCTTC. Amino acids: CASSPATGAGYTF. The chain couples TRBV18 to TRBJ1-2, with D maybe TRBD1 (5 bases). The CDR3 length is 13 residues. V was clipped by 3 bases and J by 7 bases, with 12 bases between them. Germline V gene lookup returns CDR1 KGHSH and CDR2 LQKENI.

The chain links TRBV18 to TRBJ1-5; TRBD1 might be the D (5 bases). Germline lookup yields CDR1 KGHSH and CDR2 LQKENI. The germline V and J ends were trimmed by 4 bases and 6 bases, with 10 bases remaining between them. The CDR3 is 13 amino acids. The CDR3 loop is CASSQGFTQPQHF. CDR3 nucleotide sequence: TGTGCCAGCTCACAGGGGTTCACTCAGCCCCAGCATTTT.

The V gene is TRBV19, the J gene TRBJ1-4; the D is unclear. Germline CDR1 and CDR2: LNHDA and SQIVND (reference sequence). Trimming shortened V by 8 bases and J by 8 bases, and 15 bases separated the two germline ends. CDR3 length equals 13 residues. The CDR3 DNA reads TGTGCCAGTGGCCTCAACTGGAGGGAAAAACTGTTTTTT. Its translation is CASGLNWREKLFF.

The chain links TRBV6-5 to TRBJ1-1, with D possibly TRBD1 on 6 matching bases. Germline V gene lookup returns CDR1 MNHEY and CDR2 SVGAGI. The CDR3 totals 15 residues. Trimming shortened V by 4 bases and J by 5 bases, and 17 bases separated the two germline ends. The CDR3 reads CASSSLGGAATEAFF. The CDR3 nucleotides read TGTGCCAGCAGTTCCTTAGGGGGGGCGGCTACTGAAGCTTTCTTT.

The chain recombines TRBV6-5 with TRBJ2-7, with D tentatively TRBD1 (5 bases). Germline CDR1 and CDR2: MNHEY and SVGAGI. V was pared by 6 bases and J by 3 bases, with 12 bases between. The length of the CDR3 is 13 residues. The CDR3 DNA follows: TGTGCCAGCAGGCCCGACAGATTCTACGAGCAGTACTTC. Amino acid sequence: CASRPDRFYEQYF.

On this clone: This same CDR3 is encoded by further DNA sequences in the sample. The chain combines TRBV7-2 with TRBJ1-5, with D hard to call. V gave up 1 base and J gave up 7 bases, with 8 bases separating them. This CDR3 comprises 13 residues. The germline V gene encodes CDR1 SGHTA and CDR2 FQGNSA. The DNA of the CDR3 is TGTGCCAGCAGCTTAGGATTGAGACAGCCCCAGCATTTT. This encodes CASSLGLRQPQHF.

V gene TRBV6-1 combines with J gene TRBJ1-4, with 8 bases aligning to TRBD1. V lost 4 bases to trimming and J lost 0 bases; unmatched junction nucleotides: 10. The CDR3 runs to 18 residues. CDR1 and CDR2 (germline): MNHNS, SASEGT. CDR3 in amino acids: CASSGRRQGITTNEKLFF. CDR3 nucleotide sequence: TGTGCCAGCAGTGGCCGTAGACAGGGGATTACAACTAATGAAAAACTGTTTTTT.

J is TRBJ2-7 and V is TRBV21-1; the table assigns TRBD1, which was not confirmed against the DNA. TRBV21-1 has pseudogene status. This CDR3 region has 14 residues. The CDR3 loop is CASRFTTGSPEQYF. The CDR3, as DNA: TGTGCCAGCAGATTTACAACAGGGTCCCCAGAGCAGTACTTC.

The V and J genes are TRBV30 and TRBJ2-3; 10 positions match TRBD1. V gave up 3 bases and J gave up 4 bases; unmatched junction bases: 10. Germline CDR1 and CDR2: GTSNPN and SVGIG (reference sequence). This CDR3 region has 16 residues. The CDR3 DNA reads TGTGCCTGGAGAGACCGACAGGGGGCGATATCAGATACGCAGTATTTT. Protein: CAWRDRQGAISDTQYF.